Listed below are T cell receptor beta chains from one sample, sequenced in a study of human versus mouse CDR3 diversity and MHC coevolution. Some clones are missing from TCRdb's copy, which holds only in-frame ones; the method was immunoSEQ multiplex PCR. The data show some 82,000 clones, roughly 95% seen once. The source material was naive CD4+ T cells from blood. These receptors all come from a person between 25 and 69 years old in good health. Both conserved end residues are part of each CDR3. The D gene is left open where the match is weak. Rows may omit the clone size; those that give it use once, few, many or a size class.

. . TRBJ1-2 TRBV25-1 CASRGAYYGYTF TGTGCCAGCCGGGGGGCTTACTATGGCTACACCTTC
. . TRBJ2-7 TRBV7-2 CASSPPEGGPTYEQYF TGTGCCAGCAGCCCCCCGGAGGGGGGGCCAACCTACGAGCAGTACTTC
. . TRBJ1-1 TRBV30 CACALLNTEAFF TGTGCCTGCGCACTCTTGAACACTGAAGCTTTCTTT
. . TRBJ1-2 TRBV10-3 CAITQGLFYGYTF TGTGCCATCACGCAGGGCCTTTTTTATGGCTACACCTTC
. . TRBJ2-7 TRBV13 CASSLDRDYEQYF TGTGCCAGCAGCTTAGACAGGGACTACGAGCAGTACTTC
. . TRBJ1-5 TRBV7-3 CASSFDRWQPQHF TGTGCCAGCAGCTTTGACAGGTGGCAGCCCCAGCATTTT
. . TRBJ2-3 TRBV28 CASSPRGITQYF TGTGCCAGCAGTCCCCGAGGAATTACGCAGTATTTT
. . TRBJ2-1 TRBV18 CASSLSTASYNEQFF TGTGCCAGCTCACTGTCGACAGCGTCCTACAATGAGCAGTTCTTC
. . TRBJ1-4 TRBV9 CASSPSGGGAHYKLFF TGTGCCAGCAGCCCCAGCGGGGGGGGCGCGCATTATAAACTGTTTTTT
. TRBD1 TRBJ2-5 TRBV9 CASSVALTGGQETQYF TGTGCCAGCAGCGTAGCTTTGACAGGGGGTCAAGAGACCCAGTACTTC
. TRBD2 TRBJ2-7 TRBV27 CASRNAGVQIYEQYF TGTGCCAGCAGAAACGCGGGAGTACAGATCTACGAGCAGTACTTC
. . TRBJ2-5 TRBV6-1 CASSVEQYF TGTGCCAGCAGTGTAGAGCAGTACTTC
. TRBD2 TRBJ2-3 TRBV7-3 CASSSRNSGGKDTQYF TGTGCCAGCAGCTCTCGCAATAGCGGGGGGAAAGATACGCAGTATTTT
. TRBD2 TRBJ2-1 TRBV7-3 CASSGGGEQFF TGTGCCAGCAGTGGCGGGGGTGAGCAGTTCTTC
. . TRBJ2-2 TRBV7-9 CASSPQEGLSNTGELFF TGTGCCAGCAGCCCTCAGGAGGGGCTAAGTAACACCGGGGAGCTGTTTTTT
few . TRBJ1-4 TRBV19 CASSMIGGIEKLFF TGTGCCAGTAGTATGATCGGAGGGATTGAAAAACTGTTTTTT
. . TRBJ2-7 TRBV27 CASRPHNPGFEQYF TGTGCCAGCAGGCCCCATAACCCAGGGTTCGAGCAGTACTTC
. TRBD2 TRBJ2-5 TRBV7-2 CASSSGLAGVTETQYF TGTGCCAGCAGCTCGGGACTAGCGGGGGTTACAGAGACCCAGTACTTC
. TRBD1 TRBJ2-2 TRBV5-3 CARSLGDRGRITGELFF TGTGCCAGAAGCTTGGGTGACAGGGGCCGAATTACCGGGGAGCTGTTTTTT
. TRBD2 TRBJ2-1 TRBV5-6 CASSLDPSGEQFF TGTGCCAGCAGCTTGGACCCTAGCGGAGAGCAGTTCTTC
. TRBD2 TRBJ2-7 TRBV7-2 CASSPTLTSGLYEQYF TGTGCCAGCAGTCCAACCCTGACTAGCGGGTTATACGAGCAGTACTTC
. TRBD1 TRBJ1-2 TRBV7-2 CASTRDRGRANSYGYTF TGTGCCAGCACCCGGGACAGGGGGAGGGCCAATTCCTATGGCTACACCTTC
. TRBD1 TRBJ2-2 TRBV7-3 CASGRQGGTGELFF TGTGCCAGCGGTCGACAGGGGGGCACCGGGGAGCTGTTTTTT
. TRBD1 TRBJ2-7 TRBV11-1 CASSRNRGARYEQYF TGTGCCAGCAGCCGAAACAGGGGAGCTAGGTACGAGCAGTACTTC
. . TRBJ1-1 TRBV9 CASSASRGADTEAFF TGTGCCAGCAGCGCCTCCCGGGGGGCGGACACTGAAGCTTTCTTT
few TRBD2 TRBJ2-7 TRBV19 CASSTPSGSYEQYF TGTGCCAGTAGTACCCCTAGCGGATCCTACGAGCAGTACTTC
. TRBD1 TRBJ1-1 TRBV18 CASSPNRGGTEAFF TGTGCCAGCTCACCTAACAGGGGCGGTACTGAAGCTTTCTTT
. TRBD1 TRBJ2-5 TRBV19 CASSMGTDSGETQYF TGTGCCAGTAGTATGGGGACAGACTCGGGGGAGACCCAGTACTTC
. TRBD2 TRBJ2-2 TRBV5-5 CASSSTSGGTNTGELFF TGTGCCAGCAGCTCGACTAGCGGGGGAACGAACACCGGGGAGCTGTTTTTT
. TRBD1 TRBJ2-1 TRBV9 CASTDRANNEQFF TGTGCCAGTACGGACAGGGCTAACAATGAGCAGTTCTTC
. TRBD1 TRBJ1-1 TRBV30 CAWKKDRGTEAFF TGTGCCTGGAAAAAGGACAGGGGAACTGAAGCTTTCTTT
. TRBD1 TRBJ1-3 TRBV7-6 CASSLGTGYGDSGNTIYF TGTGCCAGCAGCTTAGGGACAGGGTACGGGGACTCTGGAAACACCATATATTTT
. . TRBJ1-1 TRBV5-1 CASSGTGYEAFF TGCGCCAGCAGCGGTACAGGGTATGAAGCTTTCTTT
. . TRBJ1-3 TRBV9 CASSVDGGSSSGNTIYF TGTGCCAGCAGCGTAGACGGGGGATCCAGCTCTGGAAACACCATATATTTT
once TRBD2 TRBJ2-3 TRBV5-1 CASSRTSGTDTQYF TGCGCCAGCAGCCGTACTAGCGGCACAGATACGCAGTATTTT
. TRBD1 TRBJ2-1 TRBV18 CASSPGQLENEQFF TGTGCCAGCTCACCGGGACAGTTAGAGAATGAGCAGTTCTTC
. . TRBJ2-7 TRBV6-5 CASSPQGLYEQYF TGTGCCAGCAGTCCGCAGGGGTTGTACGAGCAGTACTTC
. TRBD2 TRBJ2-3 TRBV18 CASSPLGTSGSVDTQYF TGTGCCAGCTCACCACTCGGAACTAGCGGGTCCGTAGATACGCAGTATTTT
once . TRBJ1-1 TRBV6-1 CASSLGGMNTEAFF TGTGCCAGCAGTCTCGGCGGGATGAACACTGAAGCTTTCTTT
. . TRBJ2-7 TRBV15 CATSRSGYLVYEQYF TGTGCCACCAGCAGGTCAGGGTACCTAGTCTACGAGCAGTACTTC
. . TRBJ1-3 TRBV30 CAWSVGGAGNTIYF TGTGCCTGGAGTGTAGGGGGAGCTGGAAACACCATATATTTT
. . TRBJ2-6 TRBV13 CASSLGGTGANVLTF TGTGCCAGCAGCTTGGGGGGAACTGGGGCCAACGTCCTGACTTTC
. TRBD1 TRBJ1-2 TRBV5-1 CASSLEVLGQSYGYTF TGCGCCAGCAGCTTGGAGGTCTTGGGACAGTCCTATGGCTACACCTTC
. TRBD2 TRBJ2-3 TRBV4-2 CASSQEGGGLAGDTQYF TGTGCCAGCAGCCAAGAGGGAGGGGGACTAGCGGGAGATACGCAGTATTTT
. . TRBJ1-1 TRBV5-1 CASSLQPGPLNTEAFF TGCGCCAGCAGCTTACAGCCAGGCCCCTTGAACACTGAAGCTTTCTTT
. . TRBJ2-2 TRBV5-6 CASSLWGAGELFF TGTGCCAGCAGCTTGTGGGGGGCCGGGGAGCTGTTTTTT
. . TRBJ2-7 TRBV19 CASTGGVGTYEQYF TGTGCCAGTACCGGAGGGGTGGGTACCTACGAGCAGTACTTC
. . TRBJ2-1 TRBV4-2 CASSQALRGASYNEQFF TGTGCCAGCAGCCAAGCCCTCCGGGGGGCTTCCTACAATGAGCAGTTCTTC
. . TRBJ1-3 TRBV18 CASSSGLTDSGNTIYF TGTGCCAGCTCATCGGGACTTACGGACTCTGGAAACACCATATATTTT
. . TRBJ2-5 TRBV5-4 CASSYGVGETQYF TGTGCCAGCAGCTACGGGGTCGGGGAGACCCAGTACTTC
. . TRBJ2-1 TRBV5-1 CASSLADSYNEQFF TGCGCCAGCAGCCTCGCGGACAGTTACAATGAGCAGTTCTTC
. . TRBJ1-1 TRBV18 CASSPGQNTEAFF TGTGCCAGCTCACCAGGACAGAACACTGAAGCTTTCTTT
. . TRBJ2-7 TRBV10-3 CAISQATYEQYF TGTGCCATCAGCCAGGCTACCTACGAGCAGTACTTC
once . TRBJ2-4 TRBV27 CASSFYGVAKNIQYF TGTGCCAGCAGTTTCTACGGTGTGGCCAAAAACATTCAGTACTTC
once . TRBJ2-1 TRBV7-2 CASSFDRVGVF TGTGCCAGCAGCTTCGACCGGGTAGGAGTCTTC
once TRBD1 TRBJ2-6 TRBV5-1 CASSSGQGVSFGANVLTF TGCGCCAGCAGCAGTGGACAGGGAGTTTCCTTTGGGGCCAACGTCCTGACTTTC
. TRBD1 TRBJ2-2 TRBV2 CASRAGTVNTGELFF TGTGCCAGCAGAGCCGGGACAGTGAACACCGGGGAGCTGTTTTTT